Listed below are T cell receptor beta chains from one sample, sequenced in a study of blood T cell repertoires in COVID-19. Libraries were prepared by immunoSEQ multiplex PCR; TCRdb keeps only in-frame clonotypes and omits some of them. The repertoire holds about 20,000 clones, with around 88% as singletons. Sequencing was done on a sample of PBMCs or T cells enriched from blood (not recorded which). Receptors were obtained from a woman aged 25 to 45 who had recovered from COVID-19. CDR3s include the opening cysteine and the closing phenylalanine or tryptophan. Each record gives: V gene, D gene, CDR3 length, clone size, J gene, CDR3 DNA, CDR3 protein. A D gene is named only where the DNA matches it firmly. Only part of the rows carry a size: once, few, many, or a class if the clone is expanded.

v_gene: TRBV11-3; d_gene: TRBD1; len: 15; abundance: .; j_gene: TRBJ2-1; CDR3nt: TGTGCCAGCAGCTTCGGGACAGGGGTCTACAATGAGCAGTTCTTC; CDR3aa: CASSFGTGVYNEQFF
v_gene: TRBV7-6; d_gene: .; len: 14; abundance: .; j_gene: TRBJ2-3; CDR3nt: TGTGCCAGCAGCTTGACAAGTTGGGCAGATACGCAGTATTTT; CDR3aa: CASSLTSWADTQYF
v_gene: TRBV3-1/TRBV3-2; d_gene: TRBD2; len: 19; abundance: .; j_gene: TRBJ2-7; CDR3nt: TGTGCCAGCAGCCAAGATCCCCGTACTAGCGGGGGGAGACTTTACGAGCAGTACTTC; CDR3aa: CASSQDPRTSGGRLYEQYF
v_gene: TRBV6-2/TRBV6-3; d_gene: TRBD1; len: 15; abundance: .; j_gene: TRBJ1-2; CDR3nt: TGTGCCAGCAGCCCCGGGGGGACAGGGCCCTTGGGCTACACCTTC; CDR3aa: CASSPGGTGPLGYTF
v_gene: TRBV27; d_gene: TRBD1; len: 17; abundance: once; j_gene: TRBJ2-7; CDR3nt: TGTGCCAGCAGTTTAGGCCCGGGACAGGGCCTATCCTACGAGCAGTACTTC; CDR3aa: CASSLGPGQGLSYEQYF
v_gene: TRBV7-9; d_gene: .; len: 18; abundance: .; j_gene: TRBJ2-3; CDR3nt: TGTGCCAGCAGCTTACCCCTGGGAGCTCCAAGTAGCACAGATACGCAGTATTTT; CDR3aa: CASSLPLGAPSSTDTQYF
v_gene: TRBV27; d_gene: .; len: 15; abundance: .; j_gene: TRBJ1-5; CDR3nt: TGTGCCAGCAACAAACAGGGCTATAGCAATCAGCCCCAGCATTTT; CDR3aa: CASNKQGYSNQPQHF
v_gene: TRBV3-1/TRBV3-2; d_gene: .; len: 13; abundance: few; j_gene: TRBJ1-2; CDR3nt: TGTGCCAGCAGCCAAGAGAGGGGGGGCGGCTACACCTTC; CDR3aa: CASSQERGGGYTF
v_gene: TRBV28; d_gene: TRBD1; len: 13; abundance: .; j_gene: TRBJ1-5; CDR3nt: TGTGCCAGCACCGAGACAGGGGATCGGCCCCAGCATTTT; CDR3aa: CASTETGDRPQHF
v_gene: TRBV5-1; d_gene: TRBD2; len: 18; abundance: .; j_gene: TRBJ2-3; CDR3nt: TGCGCCAGCAGCTCGGGACTAGCGGGGGGGCGGAGCACAGATACGCAGTATTTT; CDR3aa: CASSSGLAGGRSTDTQYF
v_gene: TRBV4-2; d_gene: TRBD1; len: 15; abundance: .; j_gene: TRBJ2-7; CDR3nt: TGTGCCAGCAGCCAAGAAACAGGGGCCGTCTACGAGCAGTACTTC; CDR3aa: CASSQETGAVYEQYF
v_gene: TRBV4-2; d_gene: TRBD2; len: 17; abundance: .; j_gene: TRBJ2-3; CDR3nt: TGTGCCAGCAGCCAAGCAGTCCTAGCGGGTTACACAGATACGCAGTATTTT; CDR3aa: CASSQAVLAGYTDTQYF
v_gene: TRBV19; d_gene: TRBD2; len: 16; abundance: .; j_gene: TRBJ2-2; CDR3nt: TGTGCCAGTAGTAAACTAGCGGGCCCTAACACCGGGGAGCTGTTTTTT; CDR3aa: CASSKLAGPNTGELFF
v_gene: TRBV6-5; d_gene: TRBD1; len: 13; abundance: .; j_gene: TRBJ1-3; CDR3nt: TGTGCCAGCAGCGGACAGGGGGAAAACACCATATATTTT; CDR3aa: CASSGQGENTIYF
v_gene: TRBV6-5; d_gene: .; len: 12; abundance: .; j_gene: TRBJ2-3; CDR3nt: TGTGCCAGCAGTTCTAGCACAGATACGCAGTATTTT; CDR3aa: CASSSSTDTQYF
v_gene: TRBV30; d_gene: .; len: 14; abundance: .; j_gene: TRBJ1-2; CDR3nt: TGTGCTTATCAGGGGCCCTTTTCTAACTATGGCTACACCTTC; CDR3aa: CAYQGPFSNYGYTF
v_gene: TRBV4-1; d_gene: .; len: 13; abundance: once; j_gene: TRBJ2-3; CDR3nt: TGCGCCAGCAGTCCAAGGGCTAGCGATGGGCAGTATTTT; CDR3aa: CASSPRASDGQYF
v_gene: TRBV24-1; d_gene: TRBD1; len: 13; abundance: .; j_gene: TRBJ1-2; CDR3nt: TGTGCCACCAGTGATGTCTACAGGGGCGGCTACACCTTC; CDR3aa: CATSDVYRGGYTF
v_gene: TRBV19; d_gene: TRBD1; len: 15; abundance: .; j_gene: TRBJ2-3; CDR3nt: TGTGCCAGTAGTAGACAGGGATGGGCCACAGATACGCAGTATTTT; CDR3aa: CASSRQGWATDTQYF
v_gene: TRBV10-1; d_gene: .; len: 19; abundance: .; j_gene: TRBJ2-3; CDR3nt: TGCGCCAGCAGTGAGTCGAACATTCTCGGCGGGGATAGCACAGATACGCAGTATTTT; CDR3aa: CASSESNILGGDSTDTQYF
v_gene: TRBV4-3; d_gene: TRBD2; len: 18; abundance: .; j_gene: TRBJ2-2; CDR3nt: TGCGCCAGCAGCCAAGTTTTTGCGGGGGGTGAGGTTACCGGGGAGCTGTTTTTT; CDR3aa: CASSQVFAGGEVTGELFF
v_gene: TRBV12-3/TRBV12-4; d_gene: .; len: 13; abundance: .; j_gene: TRBJ2-5; CDR3nt: TGTGCCAGCAGTGATGGACTGAAAGAGACCCAGTACTTC; CDR3aa: CASSDGLKETQYF
v_gene: TRBV7-2; d_gene: .; len: 15; abundance: once; j_gene: TRBJ2-4; CDR3nt: TGTGCCAGCAGCCCCAACCACAGGGGGGGAAACATTCAGTACTTC; CDR3aa: CASSPNHRGGNIQYF
v_gene: TRBV29-1; d_gene: .; len: 13; abundance: .; j_gene: TRBJ2-7; CDR3nt: TGCAGCGTTGATCAGGGGGGCTCCTACGAGCAGTACTTC; CDR3aa: CSVDQGGSYEQYF
v_gene: TRBV29-1; d_gene: .; len: 13; abundance: .; j_gene: TRBJ1-2; CDR3nt: TGCAGCGTTGAGGGTGGCGACTCCTATGGCTACACCTTC; CDR3aa: CSVEGGDSYGYTF
v_gene: TRBV10-2; d_gene: .; len: 15; abundance: .; j_gene: TRBJ1-6; CDR3nt: TGCGCCAGCAGTGAGGTCAGGGGTAGGTATTCACCCCTCCACTTT; CDR3aa: CASSEVRGRYSPLHF
v_gene: TRBV4-3; d_gene: TRBD1; len: 18; abundance: .; j_gene: TRBJ1-2; CDR3nt: TGCGCCAGCAGCCAGACGACCGGGACAGTTTCAGCGAACTATGGCTACACCTTC; CDR3aa: CASSQTTGTVSANYGYTF
v_gene: TRBV30; d_gene: .; len: 13; abundance: once; j_gene: TRBJ1-6; CDR3nt: TGTGCCTGGGACGCGGTCCATAATTCACCCCTCCACTTT; CDR3aa: CAWDAVHNSPLHF
v_gene: TRBV6-2/TRBV6-3; d_gene: TRBD2; len: 18; abundance: .; j_gene: TRBJ2-2; CDR3nt: TGTGCCAGCAGTTACTCGACAAGCGGGGGGGCCGGCACCGGGGAGCTGTTTTTT; CDR3aa: CASSYSTSGGAGTGELFF
v_gene: TRBV7-2; d_gene: TRBD1; len: 17; abundance: .; j_gene: TRBJ2-7; CDR3nt: TGTGCCAGCAGTCAGGCGGCAGGGGGCGAAAAGTGGTACGAGCAGTACTTC; CDR3aa: CASSQAAGGEKWYEQYF
v_gene: TRBV7-6; d_gene: .; len: 15; abundance: .; j_gene: TRBJ1-4; CDR3nt: TGTGCCAGCAGCTTAAGTCGGGGAGGGTATGAAAAACTGTTTTTT; CDR3aa: CASSLSRGGYEKLFF
v_gene: TRBV28; d_gene: .; len: 12; abundance: .; j_gene: TRBJ1-2; CDR3nt: TGTGCCAGCAGTTTCGGAGGCTATGGCTACACCTTC; CDR3aa: CASSFGGYGYTF
v_gene: TRBV3-1/TRBV3-2; d_gene: TRBD2; len: 17; abundance: .; j_gene: TRBJ2-3; CDR3nt: TGTGCCAGCAGCCAAGACGGGGAGCGGGGCTTCACAGATACGCAGTATTTT; CDR3aa: CASSQDGERGFTDTQYF
v_gene: TRBV2; d_gene: .; len: 12; abundance: .; j_gene: TRBJ2-1; CDR3nt: TGTGCCAGCCCTTGGCTAGCCAATGAGCAGTTCTTC; CDR3aa: CASPWLANEQFF
v_gene: TRBV14; d_gene: TRBD2; len: 17; abundance: .; j_gene: TRBJ2-1; CDR3nt: TGTGCCAGCAGCCATCAGCGGGGGGGCGTTCTCTACAATGAGCAGTTCTTC; CDR3aa: CASSHQRGGVLYNEQFF
v_gene: TRBV7-8; d_gene: .; len: 12; abundance: .; j_gene: TRBJ1-2; CDR3nt: TGTGCCAGCAGCCTTGGGGCAGCTGGCTACACCTTC; CDR3aa: CASSLGAAGYTF
v_gene: TRBV11-2; d_gene: TRBD1; len: 16; abundance: .; j_gene: TRBJ2-3; CDR3nt: TGTGCCAGCAGCCCGTCCGGGACAGGGGCGAAAGATACGCAGTATTTT; CDR3aa: CASSPSGTGAKDTQYF
v_gene: TRBV27; d_gene: TRBD1; len: 14; abundance: .; j_gene: TRBJ1-2; CDR3nt: TGTGCCAGCAGCCCGGGGACAGGGATCTCTGGCTACACCTTC; CDR3aa: CASSPGTGISGYTF
v_gene: TRBV11-2; d_gene: TRBD1; len: 14; abundance: once; j_gene: TRBJ1-2; CDR3nt: TGTGCCAGCAGGCGACCGGGACAGGGCGGTGGCTACACCTTC; CDR3aa: CASRRPGQGGGYTF
v_gene: TRBV11-2; d_gene: .; len: 15; abundance: .; j_gene: TRBJ1-5; CDR3nt: TGTGCCAGCAGCTTAGCAACAGGGCCTAATCAGCCCCAGCATTTT; CDR3aa: CASSLATGPNQPQHF
v_gene: TRBV4-1; d_gene: .; len: 16; abundance: once; j_gene: TRBJ1-3; CDR3nt: TGCGCCAGCAGTCGCGAGACAGGATACTCTGGAAACACCATATATTTT; CDR3aa: CASSRETGYSGNTIYF